The rows below give T cell receptor beta chains drawn from one sample of a study of HIV-infected patients and healthy controls. TCRdb used MiXCR to reprocess the 5' RACE reads, holding one entry per CDR3 protein. Of almost 65,000 distinct CDR3 sequences listed, about a fifth are singletons. Sequenced: CD4+ T cells from blood. Receptors were obtained from a human donor in good health. CDR3s include the opening cysteine and the closing phenylalanine or tryptophan.

CDR3 | J | V | length
CASSQEEVWTSGGEQYF | TRBJ2-7 | TRBV4-2 | 17
CASSYSPANTEAFF | TRBJ1-1 | TRBV6-5 | 14
CATAPLANYGYTF | TRBJ1-2 | TRBV15 | 13
CASRLPRVTEAFF | TRBJ1-1 | TRBV12-3/TRBV12-4 | 13
CASSLELATEAFF | TRBJ1-1 | TRBV7-7 | 13
CASSPRQGTYAYEQYF | TRBJ2-7 | TRBV5-1 | 16
CAISESTGGWTEAFF | TRBJ1-1 | TRBV10-3 | 15
CASSLDIGLAGSTGELFF | TRBJ2-2 | TRBV7-9 | 18
CAWSAPGQGSYEQYF | TRBJ2-7 | TRBV30 | 15
CASSWQAANTEAFF | TRBJ1-1 | TRBV2 | 14
CASSPSWVGTEAFF | TRBJ1-1 | TRBV7-2 | 14
CASSLALGDSGNTIYF | TRBJ1-3 | TRBV12-3/TRBV12-4 | 16
CAIGDSLHLGYGYTF | TRBJ1-2 | TRBV10-3 | 15
CASRNMDQPQHF | TRBJ1-5 | TRBV12-3/TRBV12-4 | 12
CSVLSDTSYEQYF | TRBJ2-7 | TRBV20-1 | 13
CASSPGTGYGYTF | TRBJ1-2 | TRBV12-3/TRBV12-4 | 13
CASSAPGGVEDEQFF | TRBJ2-1 | TRBV28 | 15
CASSLAGSVRGYTF | TRBJ1-2 | TRBV7-9 | 14
CASSFLPGPYEQYF | TRBJ2-7 | TRBV6-5 | 14
CAGGDRASNQPQHF | TRBJ1-5 | TRBV19 | 14
CSVKGQGRAEAFF | TRBJ1-1 | TRBV29-1 | 13
CASSLRDLNTDTQYF | TRBJ2-3 | TRBV6-5 | 15
CASSPMGETEAFF | TRBJ1-1 | TRBV4-1 | 13
CASSHRVGEQYF | TRBJ2-7 | TRBV7-9 | 12
CASSLLGFYEQYF | TRBJ2-7 | TRBV7-2 | 13
CVGRGGLAGVLQFF | TRBJ2-1 | TRBV28 | 14
CASSRSVTGSIREKLFF | TRBJ1-4 | TRBV5-6 | 17
CASSNGGYRINEQYF | TRBJ2-7 | TRBV12-3/TRBV12-4 | 15
CSARGRFNQPQHF | TRBJ1-5 | TRBV20-1 | 13
CASSLSHTQETQYF | TRBJ2-5 | TRBV11-2 | 14
CASSRSLGYNSPLHF | TRBJ1-6 | TRBV14 | 15
CASSPRGGQPQHF | TRBJ1-5 | TRBV18 | 13